The 8 T cell receptor beta chains listed next were all sequenced from one sample in a study of T cells in Graves' hyperthyroidism and ophthalmopathy. RNA transcripts served as the template for amplifying TCR beta CDR3 regions. First-round RT-PCR targeting the TCR CDR3 was performed with the HTBI primer set. Via MiXCR, TCRdb re-called the multiplex PCR reads, giving one row per CDR3 protein. The data contain 600,000 to 700,000 distinct CDR3 sequences, 40% to 55% of them seen just once; the ten biggest clones take up less than 9%. The sequencing sample was made of peripheral blood or thyroid tissue (not recorded which). The receptor set was obtained from an adult man with Graves' disease, either hyperthyroidism or ophthalmopathy (not recorded which).

As concerns this clonotype: A junction end diverges from the germline sequence, so it may reflect a read error. The chain uses TRBV7-8 and TRBJ2-7; possibly TRBD1 for D (5 bases). The germline gives CDR1 SGHVS, CDR2 FQNEAQ. The CDR3 has 15 residues. CDR3 residues: CASSQGVVPLYEQYF. CDR3 sequence (DNA): TGCGCCAGCAGCCAAGGGGTAGTACCTCTCTACGAGCAGTACTTC.

This clonotype was found many times. V usage is TRBV4-1 and J usage is TRBJ1-6, with D possibly TRBD1 on 5 matching bases. The length of the CDR3 is 14 residues. Germline V gene lookup returns CDR1 MGHRA and CDR2 YSYEKL. The V gene lost 3 bases and the J gene lost 9 bases, with 12 bases spanning the gap. The CDR3 region is CASSHVGVTSPLHF. CDR3 in DNA: TGCGCCAGCAGCCACGTGGGGGTAACTTCACCCCTCCACTTT.

At least ten counts were recorded for this clonotype. The V and J genes are TRBV2 and TRBJ2-7; unclear D gene. This CDR3 spans 13 amino acids. The germline V gene encodes CDR1 SNHLY and CDR2 FYNNEI. V gave up 7 bases and J gave up 0 bases, with 10 bases separating them. The CDR3 loop reads CASNRPASYEQYF. CDR3 bases: TGTGCCAGCAATCGGCCTGCCTCCTACGAGCAGTACTTC.

This clonotype was seen many times. The chain combines TRBV20-1 with TRBJ1-2; perhaps TRBD1 as D (5 bases). Per the germline V gene, CDR1 is DFQATT and CDR2 is SNEGSKA (reference sequence). This CDR3 contains 12 residues. V lost 3 bases and J 7 bases, leaving 12 bases between the germline ends. CDR3: CSARRQGGGYTF. The DNA for the CDR3 is TGCAGTGCTAGGAGGCAGGGCGGTGGCTACACCTTC.

This clonotype appeared many times. V is TRBV2 and J is TRBJ1-1; 7 bases map to TRBD1. The CDR3 covers 15 residues. With V trimmed by 4 bases and J by 2 bases, 7 bases remained unmatched. Germline lookup yields CDR1 SNHLY and CDR2 FYNNEI. The CDR3 reads CASSVGGTANTEAFF. In nucleotides, the CDR3 is TGTGCCAGCAGTGTGGGCGGGACAGCTAACACTGAAGCTTTCTTT. The full variable domain, completed using reference TRBV2 and TRBJ1-1, is EPEVTQTPSHQVTQMGQEVILRCVPISNHLYFYWYRQILGQKVEFLVSFYNNEISEKSEIFDDQFSVERPDGSNFTLKIRSTKLEDSAMYFCASSVGGTANTEAFFGQGTRLTVV.

The J gene is TRBJ1-3, the V gene TRBV9; a weak D match, TRBD1 (5 bases). Germline V gene lookup returns CDR1 SGDLS and CDR2 YYNGEE. The CDR3 length is 15 residues. Between the trimmed V and J ends, which lost 0 bases and 0 bases, there was a span of 7 bases. The CDR3 protein is CASSVETASGNTIYF. DNA of the CDR3: TGTGCCAGCAGCGTAGAGACAGCCTCTGGAAACACCATATATTTT.

The J gene is TRBJ2-7, the V gene TRBV6-5; D is ambiguous. This CDR3 region has 14 residues. Germline CDR1 reads MNHEY; CDR2 reads SVGAGI. V was trimmed by 5 bases and J by 5 bases, leaving 16 bases between them. The CDR3 coding sequence is TGTGCCAGCAGTGAAGCGCTACCCTATAACGAGCAGTACTTC. Its protein product is CASSEALPYNEQYF.

The rearrangement uses TRBV10-3 and TRBJ2-1, with 13 bases that match TRBD2. This CDR3 spans 13 amino acids. With 7 bases clipped from V and 10 bases from J, the junction kept 4 bases outside the gene matches. Germline loops: CDR1 ENHRY, CDR2 SYGVKD. The CDR3 nucleotides read TGTGCCATCAAAGGGACTAGCGGGACCGAGCAGTTCTTC. Its translation: CAIKGTSGTEQFF.